This TCR beta chain was captured by sequencing in a study of cytomegalovirus exposure and HLA in healthy donors. A roughly 120-subject validation cohort, separate from the approximately 690-subject first cohort, supplied the donors. Clones were sequenced by immunoSEQ multiplex PCR, and TCRdb holds only the in-frame ones, with some missing. The sample contains 160,000 or so clones, around nine tenths of which appear only once. Germline-derived CDR1 and CDR2 are SNHLY and FYNNEI. Trimming shortened V by 3 bases and J by 6 bases, and 15 bases separated the two germline ends. This CDR3 has 15 residues. This receptor was identified in a woman between 25 and 40 years old in good health and CMV-seronegative. This chain connects TRBV2 to TRBJ2-1, with a weak D call TRBD2 (7 bases). The source material was PBMCs. CDR3 DNA sequence: TGTGCCAGCAGTGACGGGGGGCATTCAGTCAATGAGCAGTTCTTC. Protein: CASSDGGHSVNEQFF.